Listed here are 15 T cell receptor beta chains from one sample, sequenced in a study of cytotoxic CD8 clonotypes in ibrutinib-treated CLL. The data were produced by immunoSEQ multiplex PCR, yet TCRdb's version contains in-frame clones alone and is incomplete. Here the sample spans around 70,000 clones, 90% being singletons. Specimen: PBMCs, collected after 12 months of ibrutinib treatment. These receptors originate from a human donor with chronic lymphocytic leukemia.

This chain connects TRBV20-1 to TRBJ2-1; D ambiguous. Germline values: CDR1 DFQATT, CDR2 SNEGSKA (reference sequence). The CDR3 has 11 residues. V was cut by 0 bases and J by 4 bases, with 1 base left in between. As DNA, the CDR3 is TGCAGTGCTAGAGAGTACAATGAGCAGTTCTTC. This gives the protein CSAREYNEQFF.

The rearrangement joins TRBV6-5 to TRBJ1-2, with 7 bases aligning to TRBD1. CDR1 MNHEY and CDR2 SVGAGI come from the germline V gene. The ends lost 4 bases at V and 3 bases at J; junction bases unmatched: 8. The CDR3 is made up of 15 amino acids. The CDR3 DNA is TGTGCCAGCAGTTCCCCAGCAGGGGGTCACTATGGCTACACCTTC. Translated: CASSSPAGGHYGYTF.

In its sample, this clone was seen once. The CDR3 coding sequence is TGTGCCAGTAGTCCGGGGATGAACACTGAAGCTTTCTTT. Its translation: CASSPGMNTEAFF. V is TRBV19 and J is TRBJ1-1; no clear D. From germline, CDR1 is LNHDA and CDR2 SQIVND (reference sequence). The CDR3 totals 13 residues. The V and J ends lost 5 bases and 0 bases respectively, with 7 bases between them.

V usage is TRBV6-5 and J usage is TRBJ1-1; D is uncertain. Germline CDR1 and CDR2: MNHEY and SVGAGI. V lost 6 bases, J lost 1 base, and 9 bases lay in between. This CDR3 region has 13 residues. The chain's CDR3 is CASSSRSNTEAFF. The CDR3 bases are TGTGCCAGCAGCTCCCGGTCGAACACTGAAGCTTTCTTT.

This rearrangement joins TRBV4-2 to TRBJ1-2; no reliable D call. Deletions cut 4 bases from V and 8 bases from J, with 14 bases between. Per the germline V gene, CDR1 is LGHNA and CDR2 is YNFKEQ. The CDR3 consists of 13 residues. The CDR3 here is CASSRHDLGGYTF. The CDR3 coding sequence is TGTGCCAGCAGCCGCCACGACCTAGGGGGCTACACCTTC.

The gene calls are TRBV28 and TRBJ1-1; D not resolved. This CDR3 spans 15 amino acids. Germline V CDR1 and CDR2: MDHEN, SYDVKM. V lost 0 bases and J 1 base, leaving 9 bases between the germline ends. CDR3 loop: CASSLWGGSNTEAFF. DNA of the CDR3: TGTGCCAGCAGTTTATGGGGAGGGTCGAACACTGAAGCTTTCTTT.

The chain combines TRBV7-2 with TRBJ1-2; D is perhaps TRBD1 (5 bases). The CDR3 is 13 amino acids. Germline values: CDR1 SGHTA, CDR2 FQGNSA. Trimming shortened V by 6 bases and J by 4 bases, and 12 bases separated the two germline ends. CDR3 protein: CASSHGAGYGYTF. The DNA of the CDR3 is TGTGCCAGCAGTCACGGGGCGGGCTATGGCTACACCTTC.

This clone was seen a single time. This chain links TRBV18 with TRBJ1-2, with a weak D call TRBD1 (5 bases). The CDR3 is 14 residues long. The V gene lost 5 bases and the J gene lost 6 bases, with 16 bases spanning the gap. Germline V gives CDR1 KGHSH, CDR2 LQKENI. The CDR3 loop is CASSAPGPGNGYTF. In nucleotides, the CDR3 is TGTGCCAGCTCAGCCCCGGGACCAGGGAATGGCTACACCTTC.

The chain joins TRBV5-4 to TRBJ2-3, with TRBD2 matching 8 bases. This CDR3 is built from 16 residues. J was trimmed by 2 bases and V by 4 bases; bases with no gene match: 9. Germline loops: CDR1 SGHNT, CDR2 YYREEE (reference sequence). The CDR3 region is CASSPGGSGATDTQYF. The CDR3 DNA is TGTGCCAGCAGCCCGGGGGGTAGCGGGGCCACAGATACGCAGTATTTT.

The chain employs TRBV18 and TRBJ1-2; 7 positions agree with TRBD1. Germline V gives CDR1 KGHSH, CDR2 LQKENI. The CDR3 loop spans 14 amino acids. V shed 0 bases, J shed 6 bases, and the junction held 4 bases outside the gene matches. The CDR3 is CASSPPKGAHGYTF. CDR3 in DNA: TGTGCCAGCTCACCACCGAAGGGGGCGCATGGCTACACCTTC.

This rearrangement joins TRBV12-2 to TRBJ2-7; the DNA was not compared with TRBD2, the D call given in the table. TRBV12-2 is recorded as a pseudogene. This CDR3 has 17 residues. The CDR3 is CASRSQTGTSGSYEQYF. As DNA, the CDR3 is TGTGCAAGTCGCTCCCAGACCGGGACTAGCGGGAGCTACGAGCAGTACTTC.

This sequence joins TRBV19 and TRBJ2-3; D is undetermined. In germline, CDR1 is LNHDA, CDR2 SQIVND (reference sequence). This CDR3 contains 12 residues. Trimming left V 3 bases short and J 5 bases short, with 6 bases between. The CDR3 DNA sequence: TGTGCCAGTAGTATTTCGGGAGATACGCAGTATTTT. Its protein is CASSISGDTQYF.

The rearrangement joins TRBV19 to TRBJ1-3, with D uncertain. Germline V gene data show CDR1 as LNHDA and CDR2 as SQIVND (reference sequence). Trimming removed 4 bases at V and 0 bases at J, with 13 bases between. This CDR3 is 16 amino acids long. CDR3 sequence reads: CASSREVALSGNTIYF. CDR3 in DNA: TGTGCCAGTAGTAGAGAAGTTGCCCTCTCTGGAAACACCATATATTTT.

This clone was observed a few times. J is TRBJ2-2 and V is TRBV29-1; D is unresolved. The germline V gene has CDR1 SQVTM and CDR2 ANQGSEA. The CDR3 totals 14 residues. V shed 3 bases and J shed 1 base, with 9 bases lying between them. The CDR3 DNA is TGCAGCGTTGATAGTACAGAGAACACCGGGGAGCTGTTTTTT. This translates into CSVDSTENTGELFF.

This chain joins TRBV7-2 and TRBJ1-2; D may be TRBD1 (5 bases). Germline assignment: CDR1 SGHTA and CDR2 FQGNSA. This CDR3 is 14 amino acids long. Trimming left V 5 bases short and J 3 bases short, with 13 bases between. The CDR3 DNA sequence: TGTGCCAGCAGCCGGGGAGGGGTTTACTATGGCTACACCTTC. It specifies CASSRGGVYYGYTF.